This T cell receptor beta chain was captured in a study of blood T cell repertoires in COVID-19. Here immunoSEQ multiplex PCR was the method, and the copy in TCRdb shows in-frame clones only, minus some. The sample lists roughly 150,000 clones, 65% to 85% occurring once. The V gene lost 3 bases and the J gene lost 5 bases, with 14 bases spanning the gap. The CDR3 is 14 amino acids. The germline V gene encodes CDR1 SGHRS and CDR2 YFSETQ. This chain joins TRBV5-1 and TRBJ2-5, with D unclear. The sample consisted of peripheral blood. The TCR sequence derives from a woman of 80 years or more with acute or convalescent COVID-19. The DNA for the CDR3 is TGCGCCAGCAGCTCCCCTGGAGCCTTGGAGACCCAGTACTTC. Amino acids: CASSSPGALETQYF.